What follows describes a single T cell receptor beta chain. There is no known antigen for this receptor. No base-level quality is on record; no much larger clone is a single base apart. Library generation was performed with the immunoSEQ multiplex PCR assay. T cell repertoires were profiled with deep sequencing of rearranged TCR beta loci together with multiparametric flow cytometry. The clones in this table, taken by TCRdb from immuneACCESS, are in-frame only. Not every clone is retained; where verified, under half of the shortfall comes from an unresolved V gene, and the cause of the rest is unknown. This sample lists approximately 22,000 clones; nearly 85% were detected once. Approximately 21% of the sample is taken by the ten largest. Its CDR3 holds 16 amino acids, cysteine through phenylalanine. CDR3 DNA only is kept here, 48 bases in frame from base 1. The V and J ends are trimmed by 0 bases and 2 bases, leaving 12 bases between them. CDR1 and CDR2, looked up from the germline V gene, are SGHRS and YFSETQ.

This specimen belongs to a study of lymphopenia after photon versus proton radiotherapy (dated by TCRdb to between 2017 and 2020). Broadly, across the study: In patients with gastrointestinal tumors who developed high-grade lymphopenia, the study compared the immunological effects of photon radiation therapy with those of proton radiation therapy. The 20 patients in the cohort had gastrointestinal tumors, were treated with either photon or proton therapy, and subsequently developed lymphopenia. The goal of the study was to characterize the differences between the two radiation modalities in how they affect the immune system. Study-level results and caveats: During treatment, patients who received proton therapy stayed relatively stable, whereas patients who received photon therapy lost naive T cells and TCR diversity and gained effector/memory populations. Across the cohort, a larger post-nadir drop in TCR diversity was inversely correlated with overall survival time among patients who died. After the lymphocyte count nadir, repertoires from photon-treated patients showed oligoclonal expansion, particularly of CD8+ Temra cells, and this expansion drove the decline in diversity. The survival association was assessed only in patients who died, and better survival with proton therapy was presented by the authors as a possibility rather than a demonstrated result.

This clonotype originated in a woman in her 70s with pancreatic cancer. The sample in question was peripheral blood, obtained from a patient treated with proton-based radiotherapy. The chain is assembled from TRBV5-1 and TRBJ1-3, and TRBD1 may be the D gene, going by 6 matching bases. The DNA reads TGCGCCAGCAGCTTGGTCGAACAGGGCACTGGAAACACCATATATTTT. Its protein reads: CASSLVEQGTGNTIYF.